The 8 T cell receptor beta chains below come from one sample, sequenced in a study of OX40 agonist ivuxolimab in advanced cancers. Using immunoSEQ multiplex PCR, the repertoire was profiled, and TCRdb retains in-frame clones only, with some absent. The sample yields approximately 51,000 clones, roughly 80% seen once. The source material was CD4+ or CD8+ T cells sorted from blood, sampled in a trial of the OX40 agonist ivuxolimab. The receptors originated from an adult with an advanced solid tumor such as melanoma, head and neck, liver or kidney cancer.

This clone was seen a few times. The genes are TRBV4-1 and TRBJ1-1; no definite D call. V dropped 0 bases and J dropped 0 bases, with 14 bases sitting between them. Germline lookup yields CDR1 MGHRA and CDR2 YSYEKL. This CDR3 comprises 17 residues. CDR3 amino acids: CASSQEPPWRMNTEAFF. The DNA of the CDR3 is TGCGCCAGCAGCCAAGAACCCCCCTGGAGAATGAACACTGAAGCTTTCTTT.

The chain joins TRBV9 to TRBJ2-7; D is tentatively TRBD1 or TRBD2 (6 bases each). Trimming cost V 0 bases and J 2 bases, with 15 bases left between them. The CDR3 covers 16 residues. Germline CDR1 reads SGDLS; CDR2 reads YYNGEE. The CDR3 loop is CASSVVSGGPPYEQYF. CDR3 nucleotide sequence: TGTGCCAGCAGCGTAGTCTCCGGGGGCCCGCCCTACGAGCAGTACTTC.

The rearrangement uses TRBV28 and TRBJ1-3; TRBD1 matches at 9 bases. The V gene's germline CDR1 is MDHEN and CDR2 SYDVKM. The CDR3 has 15 amino acids. The V gene end was trimmed by 1 base and the J gene end by 8 bases; junction bases not matched to a gene: 6. The CDR3 here is CASSLLTGGSDTIYF. The CDR3 nucleotides are TGTGCCAGCAGTTTATTGACAGGGGGATCCGACACCATATATTTT. Using reference TRBV28 and TRBJ1-3 for the parts outside the CDR3, the full variable domain is DVKVTQSSRYLVKRTGEKVFLECVQDMDHENMFWYRQDPGLGLRLIYFSYDVKMKEKGDIPEGYSVSREKKERFSLILESASTNQTSMYLCASSLLTGGSDTIYFGEGSWLTVV.

The chain uses TRBV27 and TRBJ1-2, with D unresolved. From germline, CDR1 is MNHEY and CDR2 SMNVEV (reference sequence). Trimming took 7 bases from V and 4 from J, leaving 13 bases between them. The CDR3 extends over 13 amino acids. For the CDR3, the DNA is TGTGCCAGCACCGAAAAAAGTGGCTATGGCTACACCTTC. This sequence encodes CASTEKSGYGYTF.

The chain recombines TRBV18 with TRBJ1-1; D is unclear. The CDR3 has 15 amino acids. The germline V gene has CDR1 KGHSH and CDR2 LQKENI. V lost 1 base to trimming and J lost 3 bases, with 12 bases between them. DNA of the CDR3: TGTGCCAGCTCACCACAAGGCAGGCAGGACACTGAAGCTTTCTTT. Its protein is CASSPQGRQDTEAFF.

As concerns this clone: At one end the junction does not follow the germline gene, possibly because of a read error. The chain couples TRBV28 to TRBJ2-1, with 9 bases fitting TRBD2. The CDR3 extends over 14 amino acids. The germline V gene has CDR1 MDHEN and CDR2 SYDVKM. The CDR3 DNA follows: TGTGCCAGCAGTTTAAGGAGGGCTAGCGGGACTGTGGTCTTC. This codes for CASSLRRASGTVVF.

This chain joins TRBV6-5 and TRBJ1-5, with D hard to call. Trimming took 0 bases from V and 7 from J, leaving 16 bases between them. The germline V gene has CDR1 MNHEY and CDR2 SVGAGI. The length of the CDR3 is 16 residues. The CDR3 DNA follows: TGTGCCAGCAGTTACTCGCCCCTGGTTGTCGGACAGCCCCAGCATTTT. This codes for CASSYSPLVVGQPQHF.

This sequence joins TRBV5-1 and TRBJ2-3, with TRBD2 as a possible D gene (6 bases). Germline V gene lookup returns CDR1 SGHRS and CDR2 YFSETQ. Trimming removed 4 bases at V and 1 base at J, with 13 bases between. This CDR3 is 15 amino acids long. For the CDR3, the DNA is TGCGCCAGCAGCCGGGCGGGAAGCGGCACAGATACGCAGTATTTT. Translated: CASSRAGSGTDTQYF.